These 16 T cell receptor beta chains originate from one sample sequenced in a study of Graves' ophthalmopathy and Graves' hyperthyroidism. Amplified material comprised TCR beta CDR3 regions derived from RNA transcripts. RT-PCR with HTBI primers came first, then second-round multiplex PCR. TCRdb fed the multiplex PCR reads into MiXCR, producing one record per CDR3 protein. This table holds about 380,000 distinct CDR3 sequences, 15% to 17% found once. The sequenced sample consisted of peripheral blood. These receptors all come from a woman between 18 and 30 years old with stable Graves' hyperthyroidism.

The J gene is TRBJ2-7, the V gene TRBV27; TRBD2 matches at 8 bases. CDR3 length: 14 amino acids. From germline, CDR1 is MNHEY and CDR2 SMNVEV (reference sequence). Trimming at V came to 6 bases and at J to 2 bases, leaving 6 bases not matched to a gene. The CDR3: CASSSIGGAYEQYF. The CDR3 coding sequence is TGTGCCAGCAGCTCAATCGGGGGGGCCTACGAGCAGTACTTC.

This clonotype was seen repeatedly, ten times or more. The gene calls are TRBV19 and TRBJ1-1; the match to TRBD1 covers 7 bases. Trimming took 5 bases from V and 9 from J; bases not matched to a gene: 15. The CDR3 runs to 15 residues. Per germline, CDR1 LNHDA and CDR2 SQIVND (reference sequence). CDR3 loop: CASSAKTGMYQKAFF. The CDR3 DNA follows: TGTGCCAGTAGTGCAAAGACAGGGATGTACCAAAAAGCTTTCTTT.

The chain combines TRBV27 with TRBJ1-6; the D gene is possibly TRBD1 (6 bases). Germline V gene sequence: CDR1 MNHEY, CDR2 SMNVEV (reference sequence). The V end was cut by 6 bases, the J end by 10 bases, with 19 bases between. This CDR3 is built from 15 residues. The CDR3 DNA follows: TGTGCCAGCAGCGTCTACAGGGAATCACGGTCACCCCTCCACTTT. Amino acid sequence: CASSVYRESRSPLHF.

In its sample, this clonotype was seen many times. The gene calls are TRBV7-2 and TRBJ2-5; 7 nucleotides line up with TRBD1. Per germline, CDR1 SGHTA and CDR2 FQGNSA. The CDR3 totals 14 residues. V was pared by 5 bases and J by 1 base, with 4 bases of the junction left unmatched. CDR3 DNA sequence: TGTGCCAGCAGCCCAGACAGGGTCCAAGAGACCCAGTACTTC. Translating gives CASSPDRVQETQYF.

This clonotype was recorded at least ten times. This rearrangement joins TRBV29-1 to TRBJ1-1; D remains ambiguous. V was clipped by 2 bases and J by 3 bases, with 7 bases between them. The germline gives CDR1 SQVTM, CDR2 ANQGSEA. The CDR3 extends over 12 amino acids. The CDR3 bases are TGCAGCGTTGAAAGGGCGGACACTGAAGCTTTCTTT. This encodes CSVERADTEAFF.

This clonotype was detected ten times or more. The chain links TRBV12-3 or TRBV12-4 to TRBJ1-1, with D possibly matching TRBD1 (5 bases). The CDR3 spans 13 residues. Trimming took off 7 bases at V and 1 base at J, with 10 bases between the two ends. CDR3 bases: TGTGCCAGCACCGCAACAGGGAACACTGAAGCTTTCTTT. It yields the protein CASTATGNTEAFF.

The chain carries TRBV19 and TRBJ1-1; a possible D gene is TRBD1 (5 bases). Germline CDR1 is LNHDA and CDR2 is SQIVND (reference sequence). This CDR3 comprises 13 residues. Trimming took 10 bases from V and 11 from J, leaving 23 bases between them. For the CDR3, the DNA is TGTGCCACCGCCGGGCCAGGGTTGATTCGGGCTTTCTTT. Its protein is CATAGPGLIRAFF.

The chain combines TRBV12-3 or TRBV12-4 with TRBJ2-2; no reliable D call. This CDR3 has 18 residues. V lost 1 base, J lost 3 bases, and 18 bases lay in between. CDR3 DNA: TGTGCCAGCAGTTTAGGTACAGCGTCGAGACGGGACACCGGGGAGCTGTTTTTT. The encoded protein is CASSLGTASRRDTGELFF.

This clonotype was counted at least ten times. The gene calls are TRBV11-3 and TRBJ2-7, with a possible D match to TRBD2 (6 bases). The CDR3 contains 17 residues. Germline V gene lookup returns CDR1 SGHNT and CDR2 YENEEA. Trimming cost V 3 bases and J 2 bases, with 20 bases left between them. The CDR3 here is CASSFLSSGRETYEQYF. The CDR3 bases are TGTGCCAGCAGCTTTTTGAGCAGCGGGCGGGAAACCTACGAGCAGTACTTC.

This clonotype was observed a single time. This chain uses TRBV15 with TRBJ2-7; perhaps D is TRBD1 or TRBD2 (5 bases each). With 1 base removed from V and 3 bases from J, the gap between germline ends came to 13 bases. Looked up from germline, CDR1 is LNHNV and CDR2 is YYDKDF (reference sequence). The CDR3 consists of 15 residues. The CDR3 protein is CATSRATGPSYEQYF. In nucleotides, the CDR3 is TGTGCCACCAGCAGAGCAACGGGACCGAGCTACGAGCAGTACTTC. Supplemented by reference TRBV15 and TRBJ2-7, the full variable domain reads DAMVIQNPRYQVTQFGKPVTLSCSQTLNHNVMYWYQQKSSQAPKLLFHYYDKDFNNEADTPDNFQSRRPNTSFCFLDIRSPGLGDTAMYLCATSRATGPSYEQYFGPGTRLTVT.

This chain uses TRBV12-3 or TRBV12-4 with TRBJ1-1, with 9 bases that match TRBD1. V shed 3 bases, J shed 10 bases, and the junction held 9 bases outside the gene matches. The CDR3 runs 14 residues. The CDR3 here is CASSFYGTGSSAFF. The CDR3 DNA follows: TGTGCCAGCAGTTTCTATGGGACAGGGTCTTCAGCTTTCTTT.

The chain recombines TRBV7-2 with TRBJ1-5; 8 positions agree with TRBD1. The CDR3 totals 14 residues. From germline, CDR1 is SGHTA and CDR2 FQGNSA. Trimming cost V 1 base and J 6 bases; bases outside gene matches: 2. CDR3 nucleotides: TGTGCCAGCAGCTTAGGGACAGGGACTCAGCCCCAGCATTTT. As protein: CASSLGTGTQPQHF.

This clonotype has a count of ten or more. The chain uses TRBV12-3 or TRBV12-4 and TRBJ1-5, with D tentatively TRBD1 (6 bases). The CDR3 loop spans 15 amino acids. V was cut by 2 bases and J by 4 bases, with 12 bases left in between. The CDR3 here is CASSLQGFVNQPQHF. The CDR3 DNA reads as TGTGCCAGCAGTTTACAGGGGTTCGTAAATCAGCCCCAGCATTTT.

This clonotype has just a few counts. This rearrangement joins TRBV3-1 to TRBJ2-5, with 12 bases fitting TRBD2. CDR3 length: 15 residues. Germline V gene sequence: CDR1 LGHDT, CDR2 YNNKEL (reference sequence). The ends lost 5 bases at V and 1 base at J; junction bases unmatched: 2. DNA for the CDR3: TGTGCCAGCAGCGCGACTAGCGGGGGCCAAGAGACCCAGTACTTC. Translated, it gives CASSATSGGQETQYF.

This clonotype came up many times. The CDR3 reads CASTLSGGPNTEAFF. The DNA for the CDR3 is TGTGCCAGCACTCTGAGTGGGGGACCGAACACTGAAGCTTTCTTT. This chain uses TRBV12-3 or TRBV12-4 with TRBJ1-1; tentative D call: TRBD1 (5 bases). Deletions cut 7 bases from V and 1 base from J, with 16 bases between. The CDR3 runs 15 residues.

The genes are TRBV24-1 and TRBJ2-2; possible D gene TRBD2, 6 bases. This CDR3 comprises 14 residues. V was shortened by 9 bases and J by 3 bases, with 13 bases between the two germline ends. CDR1 and CDR2 (germline): KGHDR, SFDVKD. The CDR3 nucleotides are TGTGCCACCTCGACTAGTTTCCACACCGGGGAGCTGTTTTTT. It translates to CATSTSFHTGELFF.